This passage covers 7 T cell receptor beta chains from one sample sequenced in a study of neoadjuvant anti-PD-1 for oral cavity cancer. Time point: after neoadjuvant nivolumab, at surgical resection. Repertoires were generated with immunoSEQ multiplex PCR, while TCRdb's copy carries only in-frame clones and drops some. The table shows 55,000 to 75,000 clones, with roughly 90% occurring only once. Material: PBMCs, obtained after nivolumab (anti-PD-1) treatment. The receptors stem from a person aged 35 to 85 with oral cavity squamous cell carcinoma.

This chain uses TRBV6-5 with TRBJ2-1, with no clear D. Germline V lookup: CDR1 MNHEY, CDR2 SVGAGI. The CDR3 length is 13 residues. Trimming removed 2 bases from V and 9 bases from J, with 11 bases in between. CDR3 in DNA: TGTGCCAGCAGTTACAGGCAGGAAAGTGAGCAGTTCTTC. It yields the protein CASSYRQESEQFF.

The chain combines TRBV30 with TRBJ2-5; D is unresolved. Germline V gives CDR1 GTSNPN, CDR2 SVGIG (reference sequence). The CDR3 extends over 13 amino acids. CDR3 residues: CATGPSGSGTQYF. The DNA for the CDR3 is TGTGCAACTGGACCTTCCGGATCGGGGACCCAGTACTTC. Supplemented by reference TRBV30 and TRBJ2-5, the full variable domain reads SQTIHQWPATLVQPVGSPLSLECTVEGTSNPNLYWYRQAAGRGLQLLFYSVGIGQISSEVPQNLSASRPQDRQFILSSKKLLLSDSGFYLCATGPSGSGTQYFGPGTRLLVL.

The chain carries TRBV11-2 and TRBJ1-2; 8 bases line up with TRBD1. The germline V gene has CDR1 SGHAT and CDR2 FQNNGV. The length of the CDR3 is 13 residues. The V segment lost 6 bases and the J segment 4 bases; nucleotides outside the gene matches: 4. CDR3 region: CASRKTGAYGYTF. Written as DNA, the CDR3 is TGTGCCAGCAGAAAGACAGGGGCCTATGGCTACACCTTC.

The rearrangement joins TRBV2 to TRBJ2-5; tentatively, D is TRBD2 (6 bases). The germline V and J ends were trimmed by 4 bases and 0 bases, with 15 bases remaining between them. Looked up from germline, CDR1 is SNHLY and CDR2 is FYNNEI. This CDR3 comprises 16 residues. The CDR3 DNA sequence: TGTGCCAGCAGTGTCCCCCCAGGGAGGTACCAAGAGACCCAGTACTTC. It codes for CASSVPPGRYQETQYF.

This clone has only one observation. The chain recombines TRBV5-6 with TRBJ2-7; no reliable D call. Deletions cut 4 bases from V and 0 bases from J, with 2 bases between. Germline V gene sequence: CDR1 SGHDT, CDR2 YYEEEE. The CDR3 consists of 11 residues. The CDR3 region is CASSHSYEQYF. CDR3 nucleotide sequence: TGTGCCAGCAGCCACTCCTACGAGCAGTACTTC.

The V gene is TRBV7-9, the J gene TRBJ2-7; D gene unclear. The CDR3 contains 14 residues. Germline lookup yields CDR1 SEHNR and CDR2 FQNEAQ (reference sequence). The V end lost 4 bases, the J end lost 4 bases, and 14 bases lay between the germline ends. The CDR3 region has the DNA TGTGCCAGCAGCTCCCTCGCGATGTCGTACGAGCAGTACTTC. It codes for CASSSLAMSYEQYF.

Regarding this clone: An end of the junction differs from the germline gene, which may be a read error. The chain carries TRBV6-5 and TRBJ1-6, with unresolved D. This CDR3 is 13 amino acids long. Germline loops: CDR1 MNHEY, CDR2 SVGAGI. This CDR3 is CASTYSEGSPLHF. Written as DNA, the CDR3 is TGTGCCAGCACTTACTCAGAGGGTTCACCCCTCCACTTT.